A single sample is the source of the 24 T cell receptor beta chains below, sequenced in a study of Ad26.COV2.S vaccination and SARS-CoV-2 variants. Profiled with immunoSEQ multiplex PCR; TCRdb holds only in-frame clones, not every one. The repertoire includes some 320,000 clones, 86% of them detected once, and approximately 1.9% sits in the top ten. The treatment is: roughly 18 received Ad26.COV2.S at low or high dose, single or two shots; about 5 received placebo; per-sample allocation not given. The samples date from day 63 after the first vaccine or placebo injection. Material: peripheral blood, obtained in a trial of Ad26.COV2.S vaccine versus placebo. These receptors all stem from a person between 18 and 59 years old who received the Ad26.COV2.S COVID-19 vaccine or a placebo.

The chain joins TRBV7-2 to TRBJ2-3; D is possibly TRBD1 or TRBD2 (6 bases each). V lost 2 bases to trimming and J lost 4 bases, with 13 bases between them. Germline assignment: CDR1 SGHTA and CDR2 FQGNSA. This CDR3 is 15 amino acids long. CDR3 in DNA: TGTGCCAGCAGCTTAAGGGGTAGGGGGGCAGATACGCAGTATTTT. As protein: CASSLRGRGADTQYF.

This chain joins TRBV2 and TRBJ2-7; 7 nucleotides match TRBD2. Trimming took 6 bases from V and 9 from J; bases not matched to a gene: 11. Germline values: CDR1 SNHLY, CDR2 FYNNEI. This CDR3 region has 13 residues. DNA of the CDR3: TGTGCCAGCAGAAGGGAGGGCACCCACTCGCAGTACTTC. Its protein is CASRREGTHSQYF. Complete variable domain (other parts from reference TRBV2 and TRBJ2-7): EPEVTQTPSHQVTQMGQEVILRCVPISNHLYFYWYRQILGQKVEFLVSFYNNEISEKSEIFDDQFSVERPDGSNFTLKIRSTKLEDSAMYFCASRREGTHSQYFGPGTRLTVT.

V is TRBV28 and J is TRBJ1-1; D is possibly TRBD1 (5 bases). Deletions cut 2 bases from V and 1 base from J, with 8 bases between. The CDR3 is 14 residues long. The germline gives CDR1 MDHEN, CDR2 SYDVKM. The CDR3 nucleotides are TGTGCCAGCAGTTTACAGGGCGGGAACACTGAAGCTTTCTTT. Translation gives CASSLQGGNTEAFF.

This rearrangement joins TRBV6-5 to TRBJ1-5; the match to TRBD1 covers 11 bases. CDR3 length equals 16 residues. In germline, CDR1 is MNHEY, CDR2 SVGAGI. V trimming: 4 bases; J trimming: 5 bases; junction bases outside the gene matches: 7. CDR3 region: CASSSGTGGRDQPQHF. The CDR3, as DNA: TGTGCCAGCAGTTCCGGGACAGGGGGTCGGGATCAGCCCCAGCATTTT.

The chain combines TRBV5-1 with TRBJ2-5; a weak D match, TRBD1 (5 bases). V lost 4 bases, J lost 2 bases, and 9 bases lay in between. CDR3 length equals 13 residues. Germline V gene data show CDR1 as SGHRS and CDR2 as YFSETQ. CDR3 loop: CASSNRQQETQYF. The CDR3 DNA is TGCGCCAGCAGCAACAGACAGCAAGAGACCCAGTACTTC.

Details on this clone: Other DNA variants within this sample encode the same CDR3. The CDR3 loop reads CASSLGDSSYEQYF. CDR3 DNA: TGTGCCAGCAGCTTGGGGGACAGCTCCTACGAGCAGTACTTC. The V and J genes are TRBV7-2 and TRBJ2-7; 7 bases match TRBD1. V trimming: 3 bases; J trimming: 0 bases; junction bases outside the gene matches: 2. Germline CDR1 is SGHTA and CDR2 is FQGNSA. The CDR3 has 14 residues. The whole variable domain, filled in from reference TRBV7-2 and TRBJ2-7, reads GAGVSQSPSNKVTEKGKDVELRCDPISGHTALYWYRQSLGQGLEFLIYFQGNSAPDKSGLPSDRFSAERTGGSVSTLTIQRTQQEDSAVYLCASSLGDSSYEQYFGPGTRLTVT.

This clone has just one count. The V gene is TRBV3-1 (or the pseudogene TRBV3-2), the J gene TRBJ2-1; 10 nucleotides match TRBD1. J was trimmed by 8 bases and V by 3 bases; bases with no gene match: 7. This CDR3 is 15 amino acids long. The germline gives CDR1 LGHDT, CDR2 YNNKEL (reference sequence). The CDR3 DNA sequence: TGTGCCAGCAGCCATAGAGGGACAGGGGCCGATGAGCAGTTCTTC. Translation gives CASSHRGTGADEQFF.

The chain has TRBV5-1 and TRBJ2-2; 7 nucleotides line up with TRBD1. The CDR3 length is 17 residues. Per germline, CDR1 SGHRS and CDR2 YFSETQ. The J segment lost 1 base and the V segment lost 0 bases, leaving 6 bases of the junction unmatched. The CDR3 region has the DNA TGCGCCAGCAGCTTGGCTCCACGGACAGGGAACACCGGGGAGCTGTTTTTT. Translated, it gives CASSLAPRTGNTGELFF. The variable domain in full, with the rest retrieved from reference TRBV5-1 and TRBJ2-2, is KAGVTQTPRYLIKTRGQQVTLSCSPISGHRSVSWYQQTPGQGLQFLFEYFSETQRNKGNFPGRFSGRQFSNSRSEMNVSTLELGDSALYLCASSLAPRTGNTGELFFGEGSRLTVL.

The chain couples TRBV5-4 to TRBJ1-1; D gene uncertain. The ends were cut back, 4 bases at V and 8 bases at J, with 15 bases in the middle. Germline V CDR1 and CDR2: SGHNT, YYREEE (reference sequence). The CDR3 runs to 13 residues. CDR3 sequence: CASSPKRGGEAFF. CDR3 nucleotide sequence: TGTGCCAGCAGCCCCAAGCGGGGAGGGGAAGCTTTCTTT. Full variable domain (remainder filled in from reference TRBV5-4 and TRBJ1-1): ETGVTQSPTHLIKTRGQQVTLRCSSQSGHNTVSWYQQALGQGPQFIFQYYREEENGRGNFPPRFSGLQFPNYSSELNVNALELDDSALYLCASSPKRGGEAFFGQGTRLTVV.

The V call is TRBV2, the J call TRBJ2-7; tentatively, D is TRBD2 (6 bases). The CDR3 runs 15 residues. V was clipped by 1 base and J by 8 bases, with 18 bases between them. CDR1 is SNHLY and CDR2 is FYNNEI in the germline V gene. Here the CDR3 DNA reads TGTGCCAGCAGTGAAGGGCGGGGCAGGACTTATCAGCAGTACTTC. This codes for CASSEGRGRTYQQYF.

The rearrangement joins TRBV5-1 to TRBJ2-1; D might be TRBD2 (6 bases). The CDR3 covers 14 residues. Trimming pared 0 bases from V and 7 bases from J, leaving 11 bases between. Per germline, CDR1 SGHRS and CDR2 YFSETQ. CDR3 sequence: CASSLEAEGNEQFF. DNA of the CDR3: TGCGCCAGCAGCTTGGAAGCGGAGGGGAATGAGCAGTTCTTC.

Many counts were recorded for this clone. This chain joins TRBV5-6 and TRBJ2-3; 7 positions agree with TRBD1. Germline-derived CDR1 and CDR2 are SGHDT and YYEEEE. CDR3 length: 15 residues. The trim removed 2 bases at V and 1 base at J, leaving 4 bases unmatched. This CDR3 reads CASSLNQGGTDTQYF. The CDR3, as DNA: TGTGCCAGCAGCTTAAACCAGGGGGGCACAGATACGCAGTATTTT.

The chain uses TRBV10-3 and TRBJ1-3; 7 nucleotides match TRBD1. With 6 bases clipped from V and 0 bases from J, the junction kept 5 bases outside the gene matches. The V gene's germline CDR1 is ENHRY and CDR2 SYGVKD. The CDR3 consists of 15 residues. CDR3 residues: CAISGGDSSGNTIYF. Written as DNA, the CDR3 is TGTGCCATCAGCGGGGGGGACAGCTCTGGAAACACCATATATTTT.

The V and J genes are TRBV7-8 and TRBJ2-1, with a tentative D call TRBD1 (5 bases). The CDR3 has 15 amino acids. The V gene lost 5 bases and the J gene lost 0 bases, with 11 bases spanning the gap. The germline gives CDR1 SGHVS, CDR2 FQNEAQ. The CDR3 region has the DNA TGTGCCAGCAGCAAGACAGAGAGCTCCTACAATGAGCAGTTCTTC. Residues: CASSKTESSYNEQFF. The full variable domain, rest sourced from reference TRBV7-8 and TRBJ2-1, is GAGVSQSPRYKVAKRGQDVALRCDPISGHVSLFWYQQALGQGPEFLTYFQNEAQLDKSGLPSDRFFAERPEGSVSTLKIQRTQQEDSAVYLCASSKTESSYNEQFFGPGTRLTVL.

The chain couples TRBV24-1 to TRBJ2-1; D is unclear. CDR3 size: 15 residues. Germline values: CDR1 KGHDR, CDR2 SFDVKD. The V and J ends lost 6 bases and 9 bases respectively, with 20 bases between them. CDR3 protein: CATSSGWSVQSEQFF. The CDR3 DNA sequence: TGTGCCACCAGTTCGGGTTGGTCAGTCCAGAGTGAGCAGTTCTTC.

The genes are TRBV5-4 and TRBJ2-7, with a tentative D call TRBD2 (6 bases). Between the trimmed V and J ends, which lost 1 base and 4 bases, there was a span of 12 bases. Germline CDR1 is SGHNT and CDR2 is YYREEE (reference sequence). This CDR3 has 14 residues. The CDR3 DNA is TGTGCCAGCAGCTTGAATACGGAGGGTTACGAGCAGTACTTC. As protein: CASSLNTEGYEQYF.

This clone was observed a few times. The chain employs TRBV9 and TRBJ1-1; 10 nucleotides align to TRBD1. The germline CDR1 and CDR2 sequences are SGDLS and YYNGEE. The length of the CDR3 is 14 residues. V lost 5 bases to trimming and J lost 4 bases; unmatched junction nucleotides: 5. The CDR3: CASRTGTGVTEAFF. CDR3 in DNA: TGTGCCAGCAGAACCGGGACAGGGGTCACTGAAGCTTTCTTT.

As concerns this clone: A much larger clone lies one base from this, so it may be a read error. The chain recombines TRBV4-3 with TRBJ1-2; D remains ambiguous. CDR3 length: 12 residues. V was trimmed by 0 bases and J by 3 bases, leaving 2 bases between them. Germline CDR1 is LGHNA and CDR2 is YSLEER. The CDR3 bases are TGCGCCAGCAGCCAAGATTACTATGGCTACACCTTC. Amino acids: CASSQDYYGYTF.

The rearrangement links TRBV9 to TRBJ2-3; 9 bases agree with TRBD1. Germline assignment: CDR1 SGDLS and CDR2 YYNGEE. V was pared by 3 bases and J by 4 bases, with 9 bases of the junction left unmatched. The CDR3 covers 16 residues. CDR3: CASSARGQGMADTQYF. The CDR3, as DNA: TGTGCCAGCAGCGCCCGCGGACAGGGGATGGCAGATACGCAGTATTTT. Using reference TRBV9 and TRBJ2-3 for the parts outside the CDR3, the full variable domain is DSGVTQTPKHLITATGQRVTLRCSPRSGDLSVYWYQQSLDQGLQFLIQYYNGEERAKGNILERFSAQQFPDLHSELNLSSLELGDSALYFCASSARGQGMADTQYFGPGTRLTVL.

This clone has only a few counts. The rearrangement uses TRBV9 and TRBJ1-4; 7 positions match TRBD1. CDR3 length equals 15 residues. J gave up 5 bases and V 1 base, and 5 bases lay outside the gene matches. Germline CDR1 and CDR2: SGDLS and YYNGEE. The CDR3 loop is CASSVQTGMNEKLFF. CDR3 DNA sequence: TGTGCCAGCAGCGTACAGACAGGGATGAATGAAAAACTGTTTTTT. The full variable domain, completed using reference TRBV9 and TRBJ1-4, is DSGVTQTPKHLITATGQRVTLRCSPRSGDLSVYWYQQSLDQGLQFLIQYYNGEERAKGNILERFSAQQFPDLHSELNLSSLELGDSALYFCASSVQTGMNEKLFFGSGTQLSVL.

J is TRBJ1-2 and V is TRBV6-5; no clear D gene. Germline V lookup: CDR1 MNHEY, CDR2 SVGAGI. CDR3 length: 12 amino acids. The V gene lost 0 bases and the J gene lost 3 bases, with 2 bases spanning the gap. The CDR3 region is CASSYSYYGYTF. DNA for the CDR3: TGTGCCAGCAGTTACTCTTACTATGGCTACACCTTC.

This chain links TRBV30 with TRBJ1-2; D might be TRBD1 (6 bases). With 1 base removed from V and 5 bases from J, the gap between germline ends came to 14 bases. The germline gives CDR1 GTSNPN, CDR2 SVGIG (reference sequence). The CDR3 runs 14 residues. The CDR3 sequence is CAWSATRTAYGYTF. CDR3 in DNA: TGTGCCTGGAGTGCTACCAGGACAGCGTATGGCTACACCTTC.

This clone was detected a few times. This rearrangement joins TRBV6-6 to TRBJ2-7; D is undetermined. V lost 6 bases, J lost 0 bases, and 12 bases lay in between. The CDR3 has 14 amino acids. The germline V gene encodes CDR1 MNHNY and CDR2 SVGAGI (reference sequence). This CDR3 is CASRRQATSYEQYF. The CDR3 bases are TGTGCCAGCAGGCGCCAGGCTACCTCCTACGAGCAGTACTTC.

This sequence joins TRBV19 and TRBJ1-6, with D unclear. The CDR3 has 13 residues. V was cut by 1 base and J by 9 bases, with 7 bases left in between. Per the germline V gene, CDR1 is LNHDA and CDR2 is SQIVND (reference sequence). The CDR3 region is CASSIGVGSPLHF. For the CDR3, the DNA is TGTGCCAGTAGTATAGGAGTCGGTTCACCCCTCCACTTT. Together with reference TRBV19 and TRBJ1-6, the CDR3 gives the full variable domain: DGGITQSPKYLFRKEGQNVTLSCEQNLNHDAMYWYRQDPGQGLRLIYYSQIVNDFQKGDIAEGYSVSREKKESFPLTVTSAQKNPTAFYLCASSIGVGSPLHFGNGTRLTVT.